This T cell receptor (beta chain) appears in the sequencing data of a study of cytomegalovirus exposure and HLA in healthy donors (dated by TCRdb to about 2017). Regarding the research as a whole: A later analysis indicated that the roughly 120 validation repertoires were generated on the platform also employed for the 666 repertoires of the first cohort. The study aimed to test whether signatures of past pathogen exposure could be identified by cataloging public T cell receptors. A separate validation cohort of over a hundred different subjects was used in addition to the approximately 700-subject first cohort. To predict cytomegalovirus infection status, the study brought together high-throughput TCR immunosequencing, statistical association of individual TCRs with disease status, and machine learning. The research as a whole found: The authors suggested that the approach could potentially be extended to other disease states and immunological phenotypes. The validation cohort had no HLA typing available for a later analysis, so co-occurrence within that cohort was assessed over all 110 or so repertoires. Across donors, most TCR sequences were observed very rarely, whereas some public TCRs were present in many individuals. The study gave a list of 150 to 200 TCR beta chains associated with cytomegalovirus. A few of the identified cytomegalovirus-associated TCR beta chains were confirmed in vitro to be specific for cytomegalovirus antigens. The classifier was reported to diagnose cytomegalovirus status with high specificity and sensitivity in both the original and validation cohorts. Of the cluster scores, approximately 94% were above 0 in a later analysis, which found that TCRs clustered in the first cohort also tended to co-occur in the 120 validation repertoires.

Libraries were built with the immunoSEQ multiplex PCR assay. Processing in the source paper ran as follows. A statistical classification framework was built to diagnose cytomegalovirus status from the catalog of TCR beta chain sequences. The source is immuneACCESS, and TCRdb retained only in-frame sequences with V and J called. Part of the clones is not carried over; for the studies checked, unresolved V genes explain less than half of this, and the remainder is unexplained. Clone size and the V and J calls come from that table; the DNA yielded D and trimming. Counted in this sample were about 110,000 clones; around 85% of them appeared once. Around 3% of the sample is held by the ten biggest clonotypes. To note about this clone: Its antigen is unknown. There are no base qualities to consult, and no much larger clone falls within one base.

Including the terminal cysteine and phenylalanine, the CDR3 comprises 14 residues. Only the CDR3 region is kept as DNA, spanning 42 bases read in frame from base 1. Via the germline V gene (reference sequence), CDR1 is LNHDA and CDR2 SQIVND. The V and J ends are trimmed by 3 bases and 0 bases, leaving 8 bases between them. Donors formed part of the validation cohort, which comprised some 120 subjects and was distinct from the first cohort of 666 subjects. The TCR originated in a woman younger than 35 in good health and CMV-seronegative. The sample consisted of PBMCs. The chain was built from TRBV19 and TRBJ1-1; the D gene is perhaps TRBD1, on 5 matching bases. The DNA sequence is given as TGTGCCAGTAGTATCGGGGGAATGAACACTGAAGCTTTCTTT. This gives the protein CASSIGGMNTEAFF.